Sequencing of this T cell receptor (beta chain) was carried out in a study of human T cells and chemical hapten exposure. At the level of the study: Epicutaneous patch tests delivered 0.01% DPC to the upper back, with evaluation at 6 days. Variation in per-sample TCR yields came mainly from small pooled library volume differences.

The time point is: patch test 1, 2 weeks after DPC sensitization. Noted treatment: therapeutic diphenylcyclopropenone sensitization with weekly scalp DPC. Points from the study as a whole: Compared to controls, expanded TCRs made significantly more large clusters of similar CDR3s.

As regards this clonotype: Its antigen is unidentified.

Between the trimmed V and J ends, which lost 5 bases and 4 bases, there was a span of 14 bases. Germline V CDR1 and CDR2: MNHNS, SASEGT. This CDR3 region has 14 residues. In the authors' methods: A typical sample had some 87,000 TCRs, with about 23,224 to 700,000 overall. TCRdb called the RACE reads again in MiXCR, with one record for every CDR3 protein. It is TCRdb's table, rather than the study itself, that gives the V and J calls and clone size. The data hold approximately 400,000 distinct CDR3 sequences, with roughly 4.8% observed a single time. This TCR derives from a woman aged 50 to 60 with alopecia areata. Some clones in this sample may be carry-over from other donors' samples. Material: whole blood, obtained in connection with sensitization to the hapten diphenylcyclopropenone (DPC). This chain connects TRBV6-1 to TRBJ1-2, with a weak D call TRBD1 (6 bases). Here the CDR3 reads CASSTVPGAYGYTF. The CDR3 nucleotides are TGTGCCAGCAGTACCGTTCCAGGGGCCTATGGCTACACCTTC.